Listed below are T cell receptor beta chains from one sample, sequenced in a study of graft-versus-host responses after intestinal transplantation. Sequencing used immunoSEQ multiplex PCR; TCRdb keeps in-frame clones, though not all of them. Altogether 25,000 to 35,000 clones are present, about three quarters being singletons, with the ten largest covering roughly 3.2%. The sequences come from ileum tissue, collected 98 days after intestinal transplantation. The receptors derive from a human patient who received an intestinal transplant, so some T cells may come from the graft donor. The CDR3 runs from the conserved cysteine through the conserved F or W. A D gene is named only where the DNA matches it firmly. A clone size is listed for some rows: how often the clone was seen (once, few, many), or a class if it is expanded.

D gene: -
clone size: -
J gene: TRBJ1-5
V gene: TRBV28
CDR3 protein: CASGLLPQHF
CDR3 DNA: TGTGCCAGCGGCCTGTTGCCCCAGCATTTT

D gene: -
clone size: few
J gene: TRBJ1-6
V gene: TRBV7-9
CDR3 protein: CASSATGWNSPLHF
CDR3 DNA: TGTGCCAGCAGCGCAACAGGGTGGAATTCACCCCTCCACTTT

D gene: TRBD2
clone size: -
J gene: TRBJ2-3
V gene: TRBV11-2
CDR3 protein: CASKSGGWADTQYF
CDR3 DNA: TGTGCCAGCAAAAGCGGGGGGTGGGCAGATACGCAGTATTTT

D gene: -
clone size: -
J gene: TRBJ2-1
V gene: TRBV4-2
CDR3 protein: CASSQENRVNEQFF
CDR3 DNA: TGTGCCAGCAGCCAAGAAAATAGAGTCAATGAGCAGTTCTTC

D gene: -
clone size: once
J gene: TRBJ2-7
V gene: TRBV15
CDR3 protein: CATSSYEGTEAYEQYF
CDR3 DNA: TGTGCCACCAGCAGTTATGAGGGGACGGAAGCCTACGAGCAGTACTTC

D gene: -
clone size: -
J gene: TRBJ1-2
V gene: TRBV19
CDR3 protein: CASTTWNYGYTF
CDR3 DNA: TGTGCCAGTACCACGTGGAACTATGGCTACACCTTC

D gene: TRBD1
clone size: few
J gene: TRBJ1-2
V gene: TRBV5-4
CDR3 protein: CASSIDRANYGYTF
CDR3 DNA: TGTGCCAGCAGCATCGACAGGGCGAACTATGGCTACACCTTC

D gene: -
clone size: -
J gene: TRBJ2-7
V gene: TRBV5-1
CDR3 protein: CASSPSRSLGNEQYF
CDR3 DNA: TGCGCCAGCAGCCCATCGAGGTCCCTTGGGAACGAGCAGTACTTC

D gene: TRBD2
clone size: -
J gene: TRBJ2-3
V gene: TRBV27
CDR3 protein: CASSPIAGGVTDTQYF
CDR3 DNA: TGTGCCAGCAGTCCTATAGCGGGGGGGGTGACAGATACGCAGTATTTT

D gene: TRBD1
clone size: -
J gene: TRBJ2-1
V gene: TRBV27
CDR3 protein: CASSTDRGLNNEQFF
CDR3 DNA: TGTGCCAGCAGTACCGACAGGGGGCTGAACAATGAGCAGTTCTTC

D gene: -
clone size: -
J gene: TRBJ2-1
V gene: TRBV6-6
CDR3 protein: CASSSTRAGVHEQFF
CDR3 DNA: TGTGCCAGCAGTTCCACCCGGGCAGGTGTCCATGAGCAGTTCTTC

D gene: -
clone size: once
J gene: TRBJ2-3
V gene: TRBV11-2
CDR3 protein: CASSLERGAKTDTQYF
CDR3 DNA: TGTGCCAGCAGCTTAGAAAGGGGGGCTAAGACAGATACGCAGTATTTT

D gene: -
clone size: -
J gene: TRBJ2-7
V gene: TRBV30
CDR3 protein: CAWSPLLYEQYF
CDR3 DNA: TGTGCCTGGAGTCCTCTTTTGTACGAGCAGTACTTC

D gene: -
clone size: -
J gene: TRBJ2-5
V gene: TRBV27
CDR3 protein: CASSSWTEETQYF
CDR3 DNA: TGTGCCAGCAGTTCCTGGACAGAAGAGACCCAGTACTTC

D gene: TRBD2
clone size: -
J gene: TRBJ2-7
V gene: TRBV9
CDR3 protein: CASSQGHPGLASYEQYF
CDR3 DNA: TGTGCCAGCAGCCAGGGCCATCCGGGACTAGCGTCCTACGAGCAGTACTTC

D gene: -
clone size: -
J gene: TRBJ2-7
V gene: TRBV5-1
CDR3 protein: CASSHNRSRGTYEQYF
CDR3 DNA: TGCGCCAGCAGCCACAACAGGTCGAGGGGGACCTACGAGCAGTACTTC

D gene: -
clone size: -
J gene: TRBJ1-4
V gene: TRBV11-2
CDR3 protein: CASSLNSVTNEKLFF
CDR3 DNA: TGTGCCAGCAGCTTAAATTCGGTTACTAATGAAAAACTGTTTTTT

D gene: -
clone size: once
J gene: TRBJ1-2
V gene: TRBV4-2
CDR3 protein: CASSQGLNGYTF
CDR3 DNA: TGTGCCAGCAGCCAAGGGCTGAATGGCTACACCTTC

D gene: -
clone size: few
J gene: TRBJ1-1
V gene: TRBV9
CDR3 protein: CASTSGHLNTEAFF
CDR3 DNA: TGTGCCAGCACCTCGGGACACCTGAACACTGAAGCTTTCTTT

D gene: -
clone size: -
J gene: TRBJ2-7
V gene: TRBV7-9
CDR3 protein: CASSPPASYEQYF
CDR3 DNA: TGTGCCAGCAGCCCTCCGGCGAGCTACGAGCAGTACTTC

D gene: -
clone size: -
J gene: TRBJ1-1
V gene: TRBV15
CDR3 protein: CATSRDRPNTEAFF
CDR3 DNA: TGTGCCACCAGCAGAGATCGGCCGAACACTGAAGCTTTCTTT

D gene: -
clone size: -
J gene: TRBJ1-1
V gene: TRBV14
CDR3 protein: CASSQQGYTEAFF
CDR3 DNA: TGTGCCAGCAGCCAGCAGGGCTACACTGAAGCTTTCTTT

D gene: -
clone size: -
J gene: TRBJ2-5
V gene: TRBV7-4
CDR3 protein: CASSLTATEETQYF
CDR3 DNA: TGTGCCAGCAGCCTTACGGCTACTGAAGAGACCCAGTACTTC

D gene: -
clone size: -
J gene: TRBJ2-2
V gene: TRBV21-1
CDR3 protein: CASSQDTDTGELFF
CDR3 DNA: TGTGCCAGCAGCCAGGACACTGACACCGGGGAGCTGTTTTTT

D gene: -
clone size: -
J gene: TRBJ2-1
V gene: TRBV5-8
CDR3 protein: CASRQGHEQFF
CDR3 DNA: TGTGCCAGCAGACAGGGACATGAGCAGTTCTTC

D gene: -
clone size: -
J gene: TRBJ1-2
V gene: TRBV2
CDR3 protein: CASRETAANYGYTF
CDR3 DNA: TGTGCCAGCAGAGAGACAGCTGCTAACTATGGCTACACCTTC

D gene: TRBD1
clone size: -
J gene: TRBJ1-2
V gene: TRBV13
CDR3 protein: CASSPRWDRGIDGYTF
CDR3 DNA: TGTGCCAGCAGCCCAAGGTGGGACAGGGGTATCGATGGCTACACCTTC

D gene: TRBD1
clone size: -
J gene: TRBJ1-1
V gene: TRBV6-6
CDR3 protein: CASSYRTGYDAFF
CDR3 DNA: TGTGCCAGCAGTTACCGGACAGGGTATGACGCTTTCTTT

D gene: TRBD1
clone size: -
J gene: TRBJ1-6
V gene: TRBV30
CDR3 protein: CAWSPRQGSYNSPLHF
CDR3 DNA: TGTGCCTGGAGCCCCAGACAGGGCTCCTATAATTCACCCCTCCACTTT

D gene: -
clone size: -
J gene: TRBJ1-2
V gene: TRBV27
CDR3 protein: CASSPAVGTYGYTF
CDR3 DNA: TGTGCCAGCAGTCCCGCGGTGGGGACCTATGGCTACACCTTC

D gene: -
clone size: -
J gene: TRBJ1-5
V gene: TRBV4-1
CDR3 protein: CASSQTLGGANQPQHF
CDR3 DNA: TGCGCCAGCAGCCAAACCCTGGGGGGGGCGAATCAGCCCCAGCATTTT

D gene: TRBD1
clone size: -
J gene: TRBJ1-2
V gene: TRBV7-2
CDR3 protein: CASSRQGGNYGYTF
CDR3 DNA: TGTGCCAGCAGCCGACAGGGGGGAAACTATGGCTACACCTTC

D gene: -
clone size: -
J gene: TRBJ1-1
V gene: TRBV6-5
CDR3 protein: CASSYTGGPNSEAFF
CDR3 DNA: TGTGCCAGCAGTTACACGGGGGGTCCAAATTCTGAAGCTTTCTTT

D gene: -
clone size: few
J gene: TRBJ2-7
V gene: TRBV18
CDR3 protein: CASSPREGQQDEQYF
CDR3 DNA: TGTGCCAGCTCACCGCGCGAGGGGCAACAGGACGAGCAGTACTTC

D gene: -
clone size: few
J gene: TRBJ1-4
V gene: TRBV4-1
CDR3 protein: CATSRLTNEKLFF
CDR3 DNA: TGCGCCACCTCGCGATTGACTAATGAAAAACTGTTTTTT

D gene: -
clone size: -
J gene: TRBJ1-1
V gene: TRBV7-2
CDR3 protein: CASSLFEPGYWGATEAFF
CDR3 DNA: TGTGCCAGCAGCTTATTTGAACCCGGCTATTGGGGGGCCACTGAAGCTTTCTTT

D gene: TRBD1
clone size: -
J gene: TRBJ1-1
V gene: TRBV6-6
CDR3 protein: CASSFGQGKEAFF
CDR3 DNA: TGTGCCAGCAGTTTCGGACAGGGTAAAGAAGCTTTCTTT

D gene: TRBD2
clone size: -
J gene: TRBJ2-1
V gene: TRBV19
CDR3 protein: CASSISGGHYNEQFF
CDR3 DNA: TGTGCCAGTAGTATTAGCGGGGGCCATTACAATGAGCAGTTCTTC

D gene: -
clone size: -
J gene: TRBJ1-2
V gene: TRBV28
CDR3 protein: CASRPRIMGGYTF
CDR3 DNA: TGTGCCAGCAGGCCCAGGATAATGGGCGGCTACACCTTC

D gene: -
clone size: -
J gene: TRBJ2-1
V gene: TRBV30
CDR3 protein: CAWFRVGRYNEQFF
CDR3 DNA: TGTGCCTGGTTTAGGGTCGGACGATACAATGAGCAGTTCTTC

D gene: TRBD2
clone size: -
J gene: TRBJ2-1
V gene: TRBV4-1
CDR3 protein: CASSQYGTSGGYNEQFF
CDR3 DNA: TGCGCCAGCAGCCAGTACGGGACTAGCGGGGGATACAATGAGCAGTTCTTC

D gene: -
clone size: -
J gene: TRBJ2-3
V gene: TRBV7-6
CDR3 protein: CASSLSLQMEDTQYF
CDR3 DNA: TGTGCCAGCAGCTTAAGCCTCCAGATGGAAGATACGCAGTATTTT

D gene: TRBD1
clone size: few
J gene: TRBJ2-7
V gene: TRBV20-1
CDR3 protein: CSAREDRAQYF
CDR3 DNA: TGCAGTGCTAGAGAGGACAGGGCTCAGTACTTC

D gene: -
clone size: -
J gene: TRBJ1-1
V gene: TRBV11-2
CDR3 protein: CASSLEGPYTEAFF
CDR3 DNA: TGTGCCAGCAGCTTAGAGGGACCTTACACTGAAGCTTTCTTT

D gene: -
clone size: -
J gene: TRBJ1-1
V gene: TRBV7-9
CDR3 protein: CASSPPGTTEAFF
CDR3 DNA: TGTGCCAGCAGCCCCCCAGGGACAACTGAAGCTTTCTTT

D gene: -
clone size: -
J gene: TRBJ1-1
V gene: TRBV27
CDR3 protein: CASSFSGDDTEAFF
CDR3 DNA: TGTGCCAGCAGTTTCTCCGGGGACGACACTGAAGCTTTCTTT

D gene: -
clone size: once
J gene: TRBJ1-4
V gene: TRBV7-9
CDR3 protein: CASSFPDGVEKLFF
CDR3 DNA: TGTGCCAGCAGCTTTCCAGATGGGGTTGAAAAACTGTTTTTT

D gene: TRBD1
clone size: -
J gene: TRBJ2-1
V gene: TRBV9
CDR3 protein: CASSTDRASYNEQFF
CDR3 DNA: TGTGCCAGCAGCACGGACAGGGCTTCCTACAATGAGCAGTTCTTC

D gene: TRBD2
clone size: -
J gene: TRBJ2-5
V gene: TRBV11-2
CDR3 protein: CASSPRTSGGPVQETQYF
CDR3 DNA: TGTGCCAGCAGCCCCCGGACTAGCGGGGGGCCCGTTCAAGAGACCCAGTACTTC

D gene: -
clone size: -
J gene: TRBJ2-7
V gene: TRBV5-6
CDR3 protein: CASSPGARDEQYF
CDR3 DNA: TGTGCCAGCAGCCCTGGAGCGCGCGACGAGCAGTACTTC

D gene: TRBD2
clone size: few
J gene: TRBJ2-7
V gene: TRBV10-2
CDR3 protein: CASSDSGYSYEQYF
CDR3 DNA: TGCGCCAGCAGTGATAGCGGGTACTCCTACGAGCAGTACTTC

D gene: -
clone size: -
J gene: TRBJ2-2
V gene: TRBV11-2
CDR3 protein: CASSLGSGDGPGELFF
CDR3 DNA: TGTGCCAGCAGCTTAGGTTCCGGGGACGGCCCCGGGGAGCTGTTTTTT

D gene: -
clone size: -
J gene: TRBJ2-7
V gene: TRBV7-9
CDR3 protein: CASETGSLAYEQYF
CDR3 DNA: TGTGCCAGCGAGACCGGCAGTCTAGCCTACGAGCAGTACTTC